The 15 T cell receptor beta chains below all came from one sample that was sequenced in a study of radiation and T cells in renal cell carcinoma. Described time point: blood 2 weeks post-SBRT. Stated treatment: 15 Gy SBRT to primary tumor, nephrectomy 4 weeks later. Repertoires were generated with immunoSEQ multiplex PCR, while TCRdb's copy carries only in-frame clones and drops some. The sample includes 100,000 to 150,000 clones, 65% to 85% of them seen just once. The sample in question was blood, obtained from a patient whose treatment included radiotherapy and nephrectomy. The receptor set was obtained from a man aged 45-65 years with renal cell carcinoma.

This sequence joins TRBV4-1 and TRBJ1-2; 8 nucleotides agree with TRBD1. Per the germline V gene, CDR1 is MGHRA and CDR2 is YSYEKL. The CDR3 has 17 amino acids. The V segment lost 0 bases and the J segment 3 bases; nucleotides outside the gene matches: 9. Written as DNA, the CDR3 is TGCGCCAGCAGCCAAGATATTTCAGGGGGCGCGTACTATGGCTACACCTTC. As protein: CASSQDISGGAYYGYTF.

The rearrangement links TRBV9 to TRBJ2-3, with D possibly matching TRBD2 (6 bases). The CDR3 covers 17 residues. The germline gives CDR1 SGDLS, CDR2 YYNGEE. V was shortened by 0 bases and J by 2 bases, with 16 bases between the two germline ends. This CDR3 reads CASSVAAGGVTTDTQYF. CDR3 DNA sequence: TGTGCCAGCAGCGTAGCGGCAGGAGGGGTAACCACAGATACGCAGTATTTT.

V is TRBV5-4 and J is TRBJ1-3; no definite D call. V lost 2 bases and J lost 2, with 8 bases in between. This CDR3 contains 14 residues. CDR1 and CDR2 (germline): SGHNT, YYREEE (reference sequence). The CDR3 protein is CASSLVGPGNTIYF. The CDR3 DNA is TGTGCCAGCAGCTTAGTCGGGCCTGGAAACACCATATATTTT.

In DNA, the CDR3 is TGCGCCACCGGGTCTTACGGATCTCCCACAGATACGCAGTATTTT. Its protein product is CATGSYGSPTDTQYF. This chain connects TRBV5-1 to TRBJ2-3; D unresolved. The CDR3 sequence is 15 residues long. Trimming left V 9 bases short and J 2 bases short, with 19 bases between. Germline lookup yields CDR1 SGHRS and CDR2 YFSETQ.

The J gene is TRBJ2-2, the V gene TRBV5-1; TRBD2 might be the D (5 bases). The germline V gene has CDR1 SGHRS and CDR2 YFSETQ. This CDR3 has 14 residues. Trimming shortened V by 0 bases and J by 5 bases, and 8 bases separated the two germline ends. Here the CDR3 reads CASSLGRGTGELFF. As DNA, the CDR3 is TGCGCCAGCAGCTTGGGTCGCGGGACCGGGGAGCTGTTTTTT.

The genes are TRBV27 and TRBJ2-1; 11 bases are shared with TRBD2. CDR1 and CDR2 from the germline V gene are MNHEY and SMNVEV (reference sequence). The CDR3 is 16 residues long. The V and J ends lost 4 bases and 3 bases, in that order; junction bases with no gene match: 5. The CDR3 loop is CASSSGTSGYYNEQFF. The CDR3 bases are TGTGCCAGCAGTTCCGGGACTAGCGGTTACTACAATGAGCAGTTCTTC.

The chain couples TRBV11-3 to TRBJ2-3, with 10 positions matching TRBD2. The germline CDR1 and CDR2 sequences are SGHNT and YENEEA. The CDR3 has 17 residues. Trimming removed 2 bases from V and 6 bases from J; junction bases left unmatched: 11. The CDR3 sequence: CASSLREASGGLDTQYF. The CDR3 coding sequence is TGTGCCAGCAGCTTAAGGGAGGCTAGCGGGGGCCTCGATACGCAGTATTTT.

J is TRBJ1-4 and V is TRBV4-1; D unclear. Trimming took 3 bases from V and 2 from J, leaving 4 bases between them. The germline gives CDR1 MGHRA, CDR2 YSYEKL. The CDR3 length is 13 residues. The CDR3: CASSQRTNEKLFF. CDR3 bases: TGCGCCAGCAGCCAGCGGACTAATGAAAAACTGTTTTTT.

The J gene is TRBJ2-7, the V gene TRBV5-1; 7 bases align to TRBD2. The CDR3 consists of 14 residues. Germline V gene lookup returns CDR1 SGHRS and CDR2 YFSETQ. Losses at the gene ends were 6 bases for V and 0 bases for J; bases not matched to a gene: 6. CDR3: CASTPSGSSYEQYF. CDR3 in DNA: TGCGCCAGCACTCCTAGCGGAAGCTCCTACGAGCAGTACTTC. The entire variable domain, with the rest obtained from reference TRBV5-1 and TRBJ2-7, is as follows: KAGVTQTPRYLIKTRGQQVTLSCSPISGHRSVSWYQQTPGQGLQFLFEYFSETQRNKGNFPGRFSGRQFSNSRSEMNVSTLELGDSALYLCASTPSGSSYEQYFGPGTRLTVT.

The rearrangement links TRBV7-9 to TRBJ1-5, with TRBD1 matching over 7 bases. Per germline, CDR1 SEHNR and CDR2 FQNEAQ (reference sequence). The CDR3 extends over 15 amino acids. Unmatched junction bases numbered 6, after V lost 1 base and J lost 6 bases. The CDR3 region has the DNA TGTGCCAGCAGCTTAGAATCAGGGGGGAGTCAGCCCCAGCATTTT. Translation gives CASSLESGGSQPQHF.

CDR3 in amino acids: CASSLTYSLPLNSPLHF. CDR3 nucleotides: TGCGCCAGCAGCCTTACGTACAGCCTACCCCTTAATTCACCCCTCCACTTT. V usage is TRBV4-1 and J usage is TRBJ1-6; D unresolved. This CDR3 contains 17 residues. V shed 4 bases and J shed 6 bases, with 19 bases lying between them. CDR1 is MGHRA and CDR2 is YSYEKL in the germline V gene.

The chain links TRBV7-2 to TRBJ2-5, with D tentatively TRBD2 (7 bases). The CDR3 runs to 16 residues. Between the trimmed V and J ends, which lost 1 base and 1 base, there was a span of 13 bases. Germline CDR1 and CDR2: SGHTA and FQGNSA. Written as DNA, the CDR3 is TGTGCCAGCAGCTTAGGGGTCGGGGGGCCCCAAGAGACCCAGTACTTC. This codes for CASSLGVGGPQETQYF.

The rearrangement joins TRBV11-2 to TRBJ1-3; D possibly corresponds to TRBD1 (5 bases). The CDR3 has 15 residues. The germline V and J ends were trimmed by 4 bases and 2 bases, with 12 bases remaining between them. CDR1 and CDR2 from the germline V gene are SGHAT and FQNNGV. The chain's CDR3 is CASSSDIFAGNTIYF. DNA for the CDR3: TGTGCCAGCAGCTCGGACATTTTCGCTGGAAACACCATATATTTT. The full variable domain, rest sourced from reference TRBV11-2 and TRBJ1-3, is EAGVAQSPRYKIIEKRQSVAFWCNPISGHATLYWYQQILGQGPKLLIQFQNNGVVDDSQLPKDRFSAERLKGVDSTLKIQPAKLEDSAVYLCASSSDIFAGNTIYFGEGSWLTVV.

In this sample, this clone turned up a few times. The rearrangement joins TRBV7-2 to TRBJ1-1; 7 bases line up with TRBD1. The V segment lost 3 bases and the J segment 0 bases; nucleotides outside the gene matches: 4. This CDR3 region has 15 residues. The germline CDR1 and CDR2 sequences are SGHTA and FQGNSA. In nucleotides, the CDR3 is TGTGCCAGCAGCTTGGGACAGCAAATGAACACTGAAGCTTTCTTT. This gives the protein CASSLGQQMNTEAFF.

This clone was seen a few times. The V and J genes are TRBV7-8 and TRBJ1-1, with D tentatively TRBD1 (6 bases). Trimming took off 3 bases at V and 5 bases at J, with 13 bases between the two ends. CDR1 SGHVS and CDR2 FQNEAQ come from the germline V gene. The CDR3 runs to 14 residues. CDR3 DNA: TGTGCCAGCAGCTTCGGGGGGCCTGGAACTGAAGCTTTCTTT. This codes for CASSFGGPGTEAFF.